This TCR beta chain was retrieved from a study of CXCR3-negative and CXCR3-positive naive CD8 T cells (dated by TCRdb to between 2018 and 2020). The study in broad terms: In total, about 135 million TRB reads were obtained, or roughly 1.5 +/- 0.3 million reads per library. Data from 11 donors, pooled across two independent experiments, went into the diversity and physicochemical repertoire analyses. Naive subsets from 5 or 6 donors and memory cells from 3 donors were included in the TRBV-TRBJ cluster analysis. General conclusions and limits of the study: CXCR3 expression partially decreased after cryopreservation, so most assays used freshly isolated PBMCs. Because surface CD5, which has been linked to self-reactivity in mice, was comparable between naive subsets, TCR interaction strength was also inferred from TRB CDR3 physicochemical properties. Comparably high repertoire diversity was found in both naive subsets, whereas much lower repertoire diversity was found in memory CD8+ T cells. TRB CDR3s from CXCR3-positive naive cells showed higher hydrophobicity (lower Kidera factor 4), lower energy, and higher strength and volume indices than CXCR3-negative naive cells. Similar TRBV-TRBJ usage was shown by naive CXCR3-negative and CXCR3-positive cells from the same donor, whereas distinct patterns were shown by memory cells.

The CDR3 runs 15 amino acids, cysteine and phenylalanine included. No DNA is given. Taken from the germline V gene (reference sequence), the CDR1 and CDR2 loops are MNHEY and SMNVEV. Regarding this clonotype: No antigen is known for it.

Sequencing relied on a NextSeq 550. The Human TCR Profiling Kit (MiLaboratory) was used to prepare UMI-labeled 5' RACE TRB cDNA libraries. cDNA synthesis used the entire amount of extracted RNA, and PCR amplification then used the entire amount of cDNA produced. Libraries were prepared in parallel with an identical number of PCR cycles. In the original analysis: About 53,000 +/- 10,000 unique UMI-labeled TRB cDNA molecules per library were extracted with MIGEC and MiXCR, with at least two reads per UMI required. On average, each library contained approximately 40,000 +/- 10,000 functional in-frame TRB CDR3 nucleotide clonotypes without stop codons. After downsampling to 5000 UMI-labeled TRB molecules per sample, diversity metrics, including normalized Shannon-Wiener and Chao1, were computed in VDJtools. Clonotype-size-weighted physicochemical properties of the central five CDR3 residues (interaction energy, strength, volume and Kidera factor 4) were computed in VDJtools. Following TCRdb reprocessing, every CDR3 protein sequence forms one entry, and DNA is not provided. The V and J calls were not made by the authors but by TCRdb's processing. The sample's table covers tens of thousands of distinct CDR3 sequences. The leading ten clones occupy approximately 1.5% of the sample.

Each CD8+ T cell subset was flow-sorted in triplicate, with roughly 300,000 cells per subset placed directly into RLT lysis buffer. To keep memory contaminants out, a stringent definition of naive CD8+ T cells was applied: CD45RO-CCR7+CD27+CD95-. Peripheral blood mononuclear cells were isolated from buffy coats by standard density gradient centrifugation. A FACSAria III was used to flow-sort naive CD8+ T cells into CXCR3-negative and CXCR3-positive populations. An RNeasy Mini Kit was used to extract total RNA from the sorted cells. Sequenced sample: naive CXCR3- CD8+ T cells from blood. The sample's cell subset or site label, decoded: CD45RO-CCR7+CD27+CD95- naive CD8+ T cells lacking CXCR3 (TNR3-). The chain joins TRBV27 to TRBJ2-7. The TCR sequence derives from a human donor in good health. Some clones in this sample may be carry-over from other donors' samples. The CDR3 protein is CASSLYGEATYEQYF.